This entry is about one T cell receptor (beta chain). Its antigen is as yet unknown. The CDR3 extends 3 residues past the end of the read, so its final part is completed from the germline J gene. The sample belongs to a study of T cells in women clearing cervical HPV infection. Study findings and constraints: Richness differences could reflect unmeasured T-cell content per sample. Cases carried less TRBV6-7 than controls: 0.11% versus 0.16%.

CDR1 and CDR2 (germline): DFQATT, SNEGSKA (reference sequence). There are 16 residues in the CDR3. V lost 4 bases and J lost 6; bases outside the gene matches: 18. Here immunoSEQ multiplex PCR was the method, and the copy in TCRdb shows in-frame clones only, minus some. The table counts roughly 15,000 clones; 7.6% lies in the top ten. This TCR was sampled from a woman aged 18-70 years with a cervical HPV16 infection that either progressed to CIN3+ or cleared (not recorded which). The gene calls are TRBV20-1 and TRBJ2-7, with 7 bases aligning to TRBD2. What was sequenced was blood buffy coat. The CDR3 is CSAKSPAGTSRREQYF. The covered CDR3 bases are TGCAGTGCTAAATCGCCAGCGGGGACGTCACGGCGCGAG.